This TCR beta chain was captured by sequencing in a study of neoadjuvant anti-PD-1 for oral cavity cancer. The J segment lost 3 bases and the V segment lost 4 bases, leaving 8 bases of the junction unmatched. Germline-derived CDR1 and CDR2 are SGHRS and YFSETQ. The CDR3 contains 16 residues. The table came from immunoSEQ multiplex PCR; TCRdb's copy has only in-frame clones and leaves some out. The top ten clones hold 2% to 3% of a sample with around 62,000 clones, approximately 80% of them seen once. V usage is TRBV5-1 and J usage is TRBJ2-7, with TRBD2 matching 12 bases. The receptor was derived from a person between 40 and 80 years old with oral cavity squamous cell carcinoma. This sample comprised PBMCs, obtained before nivolumab (anti-PD-1) treatment. CDR3 protein: CASSLGGLAGNYEQYF. The CDR3 region has the DNA TGCGCCAGCAGCCTCGGTGGACTAGCGGGGAACTACGAGCAGTACTTC.